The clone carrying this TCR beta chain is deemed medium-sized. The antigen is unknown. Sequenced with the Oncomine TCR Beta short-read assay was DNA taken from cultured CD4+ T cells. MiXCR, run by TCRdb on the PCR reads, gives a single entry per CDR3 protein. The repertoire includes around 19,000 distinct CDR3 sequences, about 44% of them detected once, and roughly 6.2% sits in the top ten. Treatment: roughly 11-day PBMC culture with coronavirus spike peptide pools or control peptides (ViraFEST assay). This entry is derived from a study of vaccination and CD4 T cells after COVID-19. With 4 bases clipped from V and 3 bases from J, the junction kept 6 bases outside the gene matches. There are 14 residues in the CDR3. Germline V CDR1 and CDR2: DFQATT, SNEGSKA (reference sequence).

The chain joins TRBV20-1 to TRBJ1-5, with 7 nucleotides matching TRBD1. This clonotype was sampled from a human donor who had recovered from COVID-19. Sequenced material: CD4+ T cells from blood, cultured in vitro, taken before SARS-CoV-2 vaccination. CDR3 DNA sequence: TGCAGTGCTAATGGAGGGGGCATCAATCAGCCCCAGCATTTT. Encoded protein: CSANGGGINQPQHF.